This TCR beta chain emerged from a study of shared clonotypes between healthy human individuals. Whole-study context: Per donor, CD8 memory used one plate, CD8 naive used two, CD4 memory used three and CD4 naive used three.

In the study's own analysis: For the immunoSEQ data, sequences were junction-only without quality scores, so filtering differed. Repertoires were generated with immunoSEQ multiplex PCR, while TCRdb's copy carries only in-frame clones and drops some. V and J calls and clone size follow that table, whereas D and trimming were derived from the DNA. The sample lists millions of clones, about 93% occurring once. J lost 0 bases, V lost 5 bases, and 7 bases had no gene match. The germline V gene encodes CDR1 PRHDT and CDR2 FYEKMQ (reference sequence). The CDR3 runs 15 residues. Remarks on this clone: Its antigen is undetermined.

The study, taken as a whole, reports: Lower generation probabilities were found for non-shared clonotypes than for those shared by all four donors.

Naive CD8 cells lacked CD45RO, underwent positive selection for CCR7 and left out terminally differentiated effector memory CD45RA+ cells. Donors comprised only Caucasian adults living in Nashville, Tennessee. The sequenced sample was naive CD8+ T cells from PBMCs. This receptor was obtained from a man aged 18 to 30 in good health. Some clones in this sample may be carry-over from other donors' samples. The chain uses TRBV13 and TRBJ2-7; 7 nucleotides agree with TRBD2. The CDR3 loop is CASSPGSGVSYEQYF. CDR3 in DNA: TGTGCCAGCAGCCCGGGGAGCGGGGTCTCCTACGAGCAGTACTTC.